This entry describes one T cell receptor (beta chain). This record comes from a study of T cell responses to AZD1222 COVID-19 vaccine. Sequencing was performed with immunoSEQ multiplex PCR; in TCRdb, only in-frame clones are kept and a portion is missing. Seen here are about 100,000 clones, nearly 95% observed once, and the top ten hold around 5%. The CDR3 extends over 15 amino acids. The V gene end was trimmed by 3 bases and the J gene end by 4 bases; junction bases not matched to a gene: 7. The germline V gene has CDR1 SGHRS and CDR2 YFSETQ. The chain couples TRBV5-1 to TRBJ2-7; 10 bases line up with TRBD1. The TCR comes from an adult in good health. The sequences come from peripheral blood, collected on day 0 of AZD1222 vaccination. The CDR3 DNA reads TGCGCCAGCAGCTGGGCCGGGACAGGGGAGTACGAGCAGTACTTC. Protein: CASSWAGTGEYEQYF.